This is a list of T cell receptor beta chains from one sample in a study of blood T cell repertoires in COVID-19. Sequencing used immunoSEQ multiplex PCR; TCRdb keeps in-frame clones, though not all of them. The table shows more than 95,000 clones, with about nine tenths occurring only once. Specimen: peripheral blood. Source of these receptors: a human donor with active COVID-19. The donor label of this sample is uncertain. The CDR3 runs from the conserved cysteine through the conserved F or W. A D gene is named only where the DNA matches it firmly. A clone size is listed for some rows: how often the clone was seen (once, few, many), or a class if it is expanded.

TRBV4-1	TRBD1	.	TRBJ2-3	TGCGCCAGCAGCCAAGAGCCGTGGACAGGGGGCCCGGATACGCAGTATTTT	CASSQEPWTGGPDTQYF
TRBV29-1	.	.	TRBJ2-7	TGCAGCGTTGAGTCGGGCAGGGGTGACTCCTACGAGCAGTACTTC	CSVESGRGDSYEQYF
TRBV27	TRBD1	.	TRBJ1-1	TGTGCCAGCAGCAGGGGACAGGGGGCGAGTAGGGCTTTCTTT	CASSRGQGASRAFF
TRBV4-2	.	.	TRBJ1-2	TGTGCCAGCAGCCAAGCGGTACTAGGTGGCTACACCTTC	CASSQAVLGGYTF
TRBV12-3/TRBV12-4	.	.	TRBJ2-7	TGTGCCAGCAGTTTAAGACAAGCCTACGAGCAGTACTTC	CASSLRQAYEQYF
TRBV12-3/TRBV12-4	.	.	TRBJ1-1	TGTGCCAGCAGCCCAAGACAAACTGAAGCTTTCTTT	CASSPRQTEAFF
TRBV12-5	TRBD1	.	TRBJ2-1	TGTGCTACCTTCCCCGGGACAGGCTACAATGAGCAGTTCTTC	CATFPGTGYNEQFF
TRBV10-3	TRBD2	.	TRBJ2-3	TGTGCCATCAGTGAGTCGGGGAGGGAGACTAGCACAGATACGCAGTATTTT	CAISESGRETSTDTQYF
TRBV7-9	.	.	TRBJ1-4	TGTGCCAGCAGCCATAGAAACAGGCCCGTTGCAACTAATGAAAAACTGTTTTTT	CASSHRNRPVATNEKLFF
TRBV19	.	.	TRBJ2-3	TGTGCCAGTAGTAATCCGGGGGAGGCAGATACGCAGTATTTT	CASSNPGEADTQYF
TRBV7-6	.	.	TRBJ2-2	.	CASSLFRRAGELFF
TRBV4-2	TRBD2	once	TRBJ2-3	TGTGCCAGCAGCCTCGGACTAGCGGGGGGGCCTAGCACAGATACGCAGTATTTT	CASSLGLAGGPSTDTQYF
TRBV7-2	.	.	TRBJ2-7	TGTGCCAGCAGCTTGATTGGAGGCGAGCAGTACTTC	CASSLIGGEQYF
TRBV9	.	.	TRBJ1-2	TGTGCCAGCAGCGTAGCTGTAGGGGTCTATGGCTACACCTTC	CASSVAVGVYGYTF
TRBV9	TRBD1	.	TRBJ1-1	TGTGCCAGCAGCAATCCTACAGGGGGGGATACTGAAGCTTTCTTT	CASSNPTGGDTEAFF
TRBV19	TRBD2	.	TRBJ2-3	TGTGCCAGTAGGCGGACTAGCGGGGGGCACACAGATACGCAGTATTTT	CASRRTSGGHTDTQYF
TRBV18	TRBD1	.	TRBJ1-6	TGTGCCGGACGGGACAGTAATTCACCCCTCCACTTT	CAGRDSNSPLHF
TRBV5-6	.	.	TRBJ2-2	TGTGCCAGCAGCCGGGGGACGAGTTTCGGGGAGCTGTTTTTT	CASSRGTSFGELFF
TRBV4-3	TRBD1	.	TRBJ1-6	TGCGCCAGCAGCCAAGATCAGGGGGATAATTCACCCCTCCACTTT	CASSQDQGDNSPLHF
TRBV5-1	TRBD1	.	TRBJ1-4	TGCGCCAGCAGCTTGGGGGACAGGGGGCCTACTAATGAAAAACTGTTTTTT	CASSLGDRGPTNEKLFF
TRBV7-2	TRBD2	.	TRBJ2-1	TGTGCCAGCAGTTTAAGCGTGGGAGGGTACAATGAGCAGTTCTTC	CASSLSVGGYNEQFF
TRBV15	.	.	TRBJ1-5	TGTGCCACCAGCAGAGAAAGAGGGGACACCTCAGAGATTCAGCCCCAGCATTTT	CATSRERGDTSEIQPQHF
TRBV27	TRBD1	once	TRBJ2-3	TGTGCCAGCAGTTTTAGGGACAGCTACACAGATACGCAGTATTTT	CASSFRDSYTDTQYF
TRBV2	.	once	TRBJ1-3	TGTGCCAGCAGTCGCCCACGGGGAGGAACTGGAAACACCATATATTTT	CASSRPRGGTGNTIYF
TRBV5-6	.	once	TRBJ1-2	TGTGCCAGCAGCTTGGCCCGGGGTTTCTACACCTTC	CASSLARGFYTF
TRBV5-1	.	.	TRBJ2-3	TGCGCCAGCAGCTTGAACGGGGGTGGCACAGATACGCAGTATTTT	CASSLNGGGTDTQYF
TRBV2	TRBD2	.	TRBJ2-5	TGTGCCAGCAGTCCGGGACTAGCGGGGGGGATAATACAAGAGACCCAGTACTTC	CASSPGLAGGIIQETQYF
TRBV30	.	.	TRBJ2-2	TGTGCCTGGACCCAGACGGGCACCGGGGAGCTGTTTTTT	CAWTQTGTGELFF
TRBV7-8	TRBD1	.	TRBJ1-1	TGTGCCAGCAGCTTAAATTCCGGGACAGGGAGGAACACTGAAGCTTTCTTT	CASSLNSGTGRNTEAFF
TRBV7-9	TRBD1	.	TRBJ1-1	TGTGCCAGCAGCTTGTCGCAGGGGGTGCGGACTGAAGCTTTCTTT	CASSLSQGVRTEAFF
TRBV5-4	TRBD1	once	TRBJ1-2	TGTGCCAGCAGCTTCCCGACAGGGGGTCTCTATGGCTACACCTTC	CASSFPTGGLYGYTF
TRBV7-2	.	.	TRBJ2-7	TGTGCCAGCAGCCGCTGGTCGGGTGCCTACGAGCAGTACTTC	CASSRWSGAYEQYF
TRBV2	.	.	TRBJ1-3	TGTGCCAGCAGTGAAGGGACTTTCGCTGGAAACACCATATATTTT	CASSEGTFAGNTIYF
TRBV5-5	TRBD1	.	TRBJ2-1	TGTGCCAGCAGCTTGGGGCAGGGGGCAGGGGAGCAGTTCTTC	CASSLGQGAGEQFF
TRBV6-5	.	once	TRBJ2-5	TGTGCCAGCAGTTCCCCACTCGGAGAGACCCAGTACTTC	CASSSPLGETQYF
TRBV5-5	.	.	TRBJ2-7	TGTGCCAGCAGCTTCTTGGGGGCTTACGAGCAGTACTTC	CASSFLGAYEQYF
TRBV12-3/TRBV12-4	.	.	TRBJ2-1	TGTGCCAGCAGTTGGAGCGCCGACAATGAGCAGTTCTTC	CASSWSADNEQFF
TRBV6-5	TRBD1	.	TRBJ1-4	TGTGCCAGCAGCTCAGGGGGCGCGAGCGAAAAACTGTTTTTT	CASSSGGASEKLFF
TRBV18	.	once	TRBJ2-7	TGTGCCAGCTCAGACCCCGGGACAAATCCTTGGGAGCAGTACTTC	CASSDPGTNPWEQYF
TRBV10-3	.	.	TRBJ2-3	TGTGCCGCGACTAGTGGGGCTAGCACAGATACGCAGTATTTT	CAATSGASTDTQYF
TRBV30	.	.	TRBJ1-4	TGTGCCTGGAGTGAGCACTCTGGCGGGGTACTGTTTTTT	CAWSEHSGGVLFF
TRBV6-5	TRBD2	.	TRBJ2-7	TGTGCCAGCACCCCGGGACTAGTGGACGAGCAGTACTTC	CASTPGLVDEQYF
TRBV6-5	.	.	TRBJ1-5	TGTGCCAGCAGTTATAGTCGCCAAGGGGCCGTTCAGCCCCAGCATTTT	CASSYSRQGAVQPQHF
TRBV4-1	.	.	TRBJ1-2	TGCGCCAGCAGCCCCCGGGGGGCGGGGTATGGCTACACCTTC	CASSPRGAGYGYTF
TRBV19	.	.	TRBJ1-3	TGTGCCAGTATCGATCGGGAACCTGGAAACACCATATATTTT	CASIDREPGNTIYF
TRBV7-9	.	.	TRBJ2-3	TGTGCCAGCAGCCCGCCAACGAGTACGCAGTATTTT	CASSPPTSTQYF
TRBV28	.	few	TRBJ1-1	TGTGCCAGCAACCCAGGCAGACTAACCGGGAACACTGAAGCTTTCTTT	CASNPGRLTGNTEAFF
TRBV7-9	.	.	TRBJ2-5	TGTGCCAGCAGCTTAGTGGGTCAGGCTCAAGAGACCCAGTACTTC	CASSLVGQAQETQYF
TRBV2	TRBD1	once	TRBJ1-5	TGTGCCAGCAGGCGCAGGGGGCTAGACAATCAGCCCCAGCATTTT	CASRRRGLDNQPQHF
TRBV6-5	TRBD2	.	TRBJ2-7	TGTGCCAGCAGTTCTAGCGGGGGGGCTTCCTACGAGCAGTACTTC	CASSSSGGASYEQYF
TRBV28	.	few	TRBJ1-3	TGTGCCAGCAGTAGGGGCCACTCTGGAAACACCATATATTTT	CASSRGHSGNTIYF
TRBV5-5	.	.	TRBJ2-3	TGTGCCAGCAGCTCACCGGACAGATCCCGCACAGATACGCAGTATTTT	CASSSPDRSRTDTQYF
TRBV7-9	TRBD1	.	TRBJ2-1	TGTGCCAGCAGCTCCGGACAGGGCAGAGTGCTGGAGCAGTTCTTC	CASSSGQGRVLEQFF
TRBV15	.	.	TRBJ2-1	TGTGCCACCAGCAGAGACCACCCGAGCTCCTACAATGAGCAGTTCTTC	CATSRDHPSSYNEQFF
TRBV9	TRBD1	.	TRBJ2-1	TGTGCCAGCAGCGTAGACCCAAGGGGGCTCGACAATGAGCAGTTCTTC	CASSVDPRGLDNEQFF
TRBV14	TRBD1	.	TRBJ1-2	TGTGCCAGCAGCCGACCGGACAGGGGTGGTTATGGCTACACCTTC	CASSRPDRGGYGYTF
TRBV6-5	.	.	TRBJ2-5	TGTGCCAGCGGCAGGGTGACCAACCAAGAGACCCAGTACTTC	CASGRVTNQETQYF
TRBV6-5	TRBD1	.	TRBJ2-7	TGTGCCAGCAGTTACGGGCCCCCGGGACAGGGGTACGAGCAGTACTTC	CASSYGPPGQGYEQYF